This note documents a single TCR beta chain sequence. The record originates from a study of T cell changes during pregnancy in multiple sclerosis. Measured with immunoSEQ multiplex PCR; TCRdb has only the in-frame clones, and not every one. The sample comprises around 70,000 clones, roughly 94% of which are singletons, and 0.45% to 0.7% rests with the top ten. Trimming pared 3 bases from V and 0 bases from J, leaving 18 bases between. Germline CDR1 SGHKS, CDR2 YYEKEE (reference sequence). The CDR3 contains 17 residues. The V gene is TRBV5-5, the J gene TRBJ1-2; D perhaps matches TRBD1 (6 bases). The TCR originated in a female donor with multiple sclerosis, enrolled in a pregnancy study. The specimen was peripheral blood, collected in the third trimester of pregnancy. This chain's CDR3 is CASSSPGQQLANYGYTF. The DNA of the CDR3 is TGTGCCAGCAGCTCTCCGGGACAACAGTTAGCTAACTATGGCTACACCTTC.